These 29 T cell receptor beta chains share one sample of origin, sequenced in a study of blood T cell repertoires in COVID-19 (dated by TCRdb to the early 2020s). Library prep was done by the immunoSEQ multiplex PCR assay. The table was pulled from immuneACCESS by TCRdb, which kept in-frame rearrangements only. Such tables lose some clones; where checked, under half of the loss comes from unresolved V genes, and the rest has no known cause. In this sample the table shows 150,000 or so clones, approximately 85% of which occur a single time. The top ten hold more than 6.5% of the sample. The source material was peripheral blood. The receptors were sampled from a woman in her sixties or seventies with COVID-19, enrolled during active disease.

This chain uses TRBV5-6 with TRBJ2-5, with no clear D. CDR1 is SGHDT, CDR2 YYEEEE, per germline. This CDR3 has 13 residues. Trimming took off 2 bases at V and 5 bases at J, with 10 bases between the two ends. CDR3 residues: CASSFAGTETQYF. In DNA, the CDR3 is TGTGCCAGCAGCTTCGCAGGCACGGAGACCCAGTACTTC.

The chain is built from TRBV4-2 and TRBJ2-7, with 10 bases aligning to TRBD2. Unmatched junction bases numbered 6, after V lost 4 bases and J lost 3 bases. The length of the CDR3 is 15 residues. Germline values: CDR1 LGHNA, CDR2 YNFKEQ. CDR3 nucleotides: TGTGCCAGCAGCCCCGGACTAGCGGAGAACTACGAGCAGTACTTC. Amino acid sequence: CASSPGLAENYEQYF.

V and J are TRBV4-2 and TRBJ2-7; D is uncertain. Per the germline V gene, CDR1 is LGHNA and CDR2 is YNFKEQ. There are 14 residues in the CDR3. V gave up 0 bases and J gave up 7 bases, with 13 bases separating them. CDR3 loop: CASSQETVVREQYF. The CDR3 DNA sequence: TGTGCCAGCAGCCAAGAAACGGTCGTACGAGAGCAGTACTTC.

The V and J genes are TRBV19 and TRBJ1-6, with TRBD1 as a possible D gene (6 bases). The CDR3 contains 14 residues. The germline V gene has CDR1 LNHDA and CDR2 SQIVND (reference sequence). Trimming cost V 3 bases and J 5 bases, with 8 bases left between them. The CDR3 coding sequence is TGTGCCAGTAGTATCGGACAGAATAATTCACCCCTCCACTTT. Its translation: CASSIGQNNSPLHF.

The chain is built from TRBV28 and TRBJ2-7, with TRBD1 identical over 9 bases. The germline CDR1 and CDR2 sequences are MDHEN and SYDVKM. This CDR3 contains 14 residues. The J segment lost 2 bases and the V segment lost 6 bases, leaving 5 bases of the junction unmatched. CDR3 DNA sequence: TGTGCCAGCAGCCTACGGACAGGGGCCTACGAGCAGTACTTC. Its translation is CASSLRTGAYEQYF.

The gene calls are TRBV5-4 and TRBJ2-2; TRBD1 is a possible D gene (5 bases). Germline CDR1 reads SGHNT; CDR2 reads YYREEE (reference sequence). This CDR3 has 13 residues. The V gene lost 4 bases and the J gene lost 3 bases, with 7 bases spanning the gap. CDR3 residues: CASSRRDTGELFF. The CDR3 bases are TGTGCCAGCAGCCGCAGGGACACCGGGGAGCTGTTTTTT.

This clone was detected once. V gene TRBV29-1 combines with J gene TRBJ1-4; 7 nucleotides align to TRBD1. V lost 1 base to trimming and J lost 8 bases; unmatched junction nucleotides: 4. Germline V gene data show CDR1 as SQVTM and CDR2 as ANQGSEA. CDR3 length equals 13 residues. This chain's CDR3 is CSVEGQGGEKLFF. CDR3 coding DNA: TGCAGCGTTGAAGGACAGGGTGGCGAAAAACTGTTTTTT.

The chain couples TRBV4-1 to TRBJ1-4, with D possibly matching TRBD1 (6 bases). V was clipped by 2 bases and J by 5 bases, with 9 bases between them. This CDR3 spans 14 amino acids. The V gene's germline CDR1 is MGHRA and CDR2 YSYEKL. CDR3 amino acids: CASSQSRGNEKLFF. Written as DNA, the CDR3 is TGCGCCAGCAGCCAAAGTAGGGGGAATGAAAAACTGTTTTTT.

The chain is built from TRBV7-9 and TRBJ2-7; unclear D gene. Germline V gene sequence: CDR1 SEHNR, CDR2 FQNEAQ (reference sequence). V was cut by 3 bases and J by 2 bases, with 8 bases left in between. The CDR3 length is 13 residues. CDR3 residues: CASSFSQAYEQYF. In DNA form, the CDR3 reads TGTGCCAGCAGCTTTAGCCAAGCCTACGAGCAGTACTTC.

In DNA form, the CDR3 reads TGTGCCAGCAGCTTAAGCGGGGGGGAAGAGACCCAGTACTTC. The encoded protein is CASSLSGGEETQYF. V gene TRBV3-1 (or the pseudogene TRBV3-2) combines with J gene TRBJ2-5, with TRBD2 identical over 10 bases. CDR3 length: 14 residues. With 5 bases clipped from V and 3 bases from J, the junction kept 3 bases outside the gene matches. Germline CDR1 reads LGHDT; CDR2 reads YNNKEL (reference sequence).

The V call is TRBV29-1, the J call TRBJ1-2, with a tentative D call TRBD1 (6 bases). V dropped 0 bases and J dropped 1 base, with 24 bases sitting between them. The CDR3 length is 19 residues. Looked up from germline, CDR1 is SQVTM and CDR2 is ANQGSEA. The chain's CDR3 is CSVEDLNFRDIKRNYGYTF. The DNA of the CDR3 is TGCAGCGTTGAAGATCTTAATTTTCGGGACATTAAACGTAACTATGGCTACACCTTC.

The chain links TRBV27 to TRBJ2-5; 7 bases map to TRBD1. CDR3 size: 15 residues. After removal of 5 bases from V and 7 bases from J, the junction contained 13 bases not matched to a gene. Germline CDR1 reads MNHEY; CDR2 reads SMNVEV (reference sequence). The CDR3 sequence: CASSASTQGEGTQYF. The CDR3 nucleotides are TGTGCCAGCAGTGCTTCCACCCAGGGGGAAGGGACCCAGTACTTC.

The genes are TRBV18 and TRBJ1-3; 7 nucleotides line up with TRBD1. CDR1 is KGHSH and CDR2 is LQKENI in the germline V gene. The CDR3 loop spans 15 amino acids. With 4 bases clipped from V and 5 bases from J, the junction kept 8 bases outside the gene matches. The CDR3 protein is CASSLEGQTRNTIYF. The CDR3 nucleotides are TGTGCCAGCTCACTAGAGGGACAGACCCGAAACACCATATATTTT.

V and J are TRBV19 and TRBJ1-1; 11 bases are a match to TRBD1. Germline-derived CDR1 and CDR2 are LNHDA and SQIVND (reference sequence). Trimming cost V 4 bases and J 10 bases; bases outside gene matches: 8. The CDR3 consists of 14 residues. CDR3 nucleotide sequence: TGTGCCAGTAGTACCTCGGGACAGGGGGGTCTAGCTTTCTTT. Encoded protein: CASSTSGQGGLAFF.

With regard to this clone: Different DNA sequences within this sample yield the same CDR3. CDR3 sequence (DNA): TGTGCCAGCAGTTTACGTACAGCGAACACTGAAGCTTTCTTT. Encoded protein: CASSLRTANTEAFF. The chain recombines TRBV27 with TRBJ1-1; D remains unclear. Between the trimmed V and J ends, which lost 2 bases and 1 base, there was a span of 8 bases. Germline lookup yields CDR1 MNHEY and CDR2 SMNVEV (reference sequence). The CDR3 spans 14 residues.

This clone was seen only a few times. The chain uses TRBV5-1 and TRBJ1-5, with D uncertain. Per the germline V gene, CDR1 is SGHRS and CDR2 is YFSETQ. The CDR3 covers 14 residues. Trimming stripped 0 bases from V and 0 bases from J, with 4 bases between. CDR3 DNA: TGCGCCAGCAGCTTGGGCGGTAGCAATCAGCCCCAGCATTTT. Its translation: CASSLGGSNQPQHF.

The chain has TRBV29-1 and TRBJ2-3; D remains unclear. The CDR3 extends over 13 amino acids. The V gene lost 4 bases and the J gene lost 3 bases, with 11 bases spanning the gap. CDR1 is SQVTM, CDR2 ANQGSEA, per germline. The CDR3 loop is CSVATVSTDTQYF. The CDR3 DNA reads as TGCAGCGTTGCCACAGTCTCGACAGATACGCAGTATTTT.

This chain uses TRBV6-1 with TRBJ1-2; TRBD1 might be the D (5 bases). Per the germline V gene, CDR1 is MNHNS and CDR2 is SASEGT. Trimming left V 1 base short and J 0 bases short, with 9 bases between. CDR3 length: 15 residues. Here the CDR3 reads CASSEGGHPNYGYTF. For the CDR3, the DNA is TGTGCCAGCAGTGAAGGTGGACACCCTAACTATGGCTACACCTTC.

The J gene is TRBJ1-1, the V gene TRBV9; 11 bases align to TRBD1. Per the germline V gene, CDR1 is SGDLS and CDR2 is YYNGEE. The junction had 7 bases not matched to a gene; V was cut back by 5 bases and J by 1 base. The CDR3 is made up of 16 amino acids. The CDR3 DNA is TGTGCCAGCAGTCGGACAGGGGGCGCCGAGAACACTGAAGCTTTCTTT. It yields the protein CASSRTGGAENTEAFF.

This rearrangement joins TRBV24-1 to TRBJ2-1, with 14 bases lining up with TRBD2. There are 16 residues in the CDR3. Germline-derived CDR1 and CDR2 are KGHDR and SFDVKD. With V trimmed by 3 bases and J by 12 bases, 9 bases remained unmatched. The CDR3 is CATSDASGLAGAGQFF. The CDR3 DNA is TGTGCCACCAGTGATGCCTCGGGACTAGCGGGGGCGGGGCAGTTCTTC.

The table lists this clone with a count of one. This sequence joins TRBV4-2 and TRBJ2-3, with 11 bases lining up with TRBD2. The CDR3 extends over 16 amino acids. The trim removed 4 bases at V and 2 bases at J, leaving 5 bases unmatched. Germline V gene lookup returns CDR1 LGHNA and CDR2 YNFKEQ. The CDR3 DNA reads as TGTGCCAGCAGCCCCAAGACTAGCGGGGACACAGATACGCAGTATTTT. Encoded protein: CASSPKTSGDTDTQYF.

This clone has ten or more counts. The V gene is TRBV5-1, the J gene TRBJ2-7, with 15 bases aligning to TRBD2. The CDR3 runs to 18 residues. Germline values: CDR1 SGHRS, CDR2 YFSETQ. V lost 4 bases to trimming and J lost 0 bases; unmatched junction nucleotides: 8. The CDR3 bases are TGCGCCAGCAGCAGGGGACTAGCGGGAGGCCTAACCTCCTACGAGCAGTACTTC. Its translation is CASSRGLAGGLTSYEQYF.

The chain recombines TRBV11-2 with TRBJ2-3; D is unclear. Germline V gene sequence: CDR1 SGHAT, CDR2 FQNNGV. The V and J ends lost 0 bases and 6 bases respectively, with 10 bases between them. The CDR3 has 14 residues. CDR3 in amino acids: CASSLEGVWDTQYF. For the CDR3, the DNA is TGTGCCAGCAGCTTAGAAGGAGTCTGGGATACGCAGTATTTT.

The chain uses TRBV15 and TRBJ2-2; 9 positions agree with TRBD1. J was trimmed by 9 bases and V by 3 bases; bases with no gene match: 8. Germline lookup yields CDR1 LNHNV and CDR2 YYDKDF (reference sequence). This CDR3 spans 15 amino acids. The DNA for the CDR3 is TGTGCCACCAGCAGGCCGGGACAGGGCTCCCGGGAGCTGTTTTTT. This translates into CATSRPGQGSRELFF.

The chain couples TRBV18 to TRBJ1-1; 9 bases match TRBD1. The V gene's germline CDR1 is KGHSH and CDR2 LQKENI. The junction had 1 base not matched to a gene; V was cut back by 2 bases and J by 3 bases. The CDR3 totals 14 residues. This chain's CDR3 is CASSPRDRDTEAFF. The DNA of the CDR3 is TGTGCCAGCTCACCAAGGGACAGGGACACTGAAGCTTTCTTT.

The J gene is TRBJ2-1, the V gene TRBV7-2, with 7 bases fitting TRBD1. Germline assignment: CDR1 SGHTA and CDR2 FQGNSA. CDR3 length equals 15 residues. V was clipped by 0 bases and J by 5 bases; unmatched bases: 4. This chain's CDR3 is CASSLAQGSHNEQFF. For the CDR3, the DNA is TGTGCCAGCAGCTTAGCACAGGGGAGCCACAATGAGCAGTTCTTC.

The J gene is TRBJ2-1, the V gene TRBV7-2; D not certain. Between the trimmed V and J ends, which lost 5 bases and 6 bases, there was a span of 20 bases. The CDR3 covers 16 residues. Germline CDR1 and CDR2: SGHTA and FQGNSA. This chain's CDR3 is CASSPLSQSVGNEQFF. The CDR3 region has the DNA TGTGCCAGCAGCCCTCTATCTCAGAGCGTGGGCAATGAGCAGTTCTTC.

The rearrangement uses TRBV6-2 or TRBV6-3 and TRBJ2-5; 12 bases match TRBD2. Germline assignment: CDR1 MNHEY and CDR2 SVGEGT. This CDR3 region has 17 residues. The V gene end was trimmed by 0 bases and the J gene end by 2 bases; junction bases not matched to a gene: 4. CDR3 in amino acids: CASSYSTSGSGQETQYF. For the CDR3, the DNA is TGTGCCAGCAGTTACTCGACTAGCGGGAGTGGTCAAGAGACCCAGTACTTC.

The sample holds many counts of this clone. This chain uses TRBV7-8 with TRBJ2-7; tentatively, D is TRBD1 (6 bases). CDR3 length: 16 residues. CDR1 SGHVS and CDR2 FQNEAQ come from the germline V gene. V lost 5 bases to trimming and J lost 2 bases, with 19 bases between them. For the CDR3, the DNA is TGTGCCAGCAGCCCACTTAGGGGGACGGCCCCCTACGAGCAGTACTTC. It yields the protein CASSPLRGTAPYEQYF.